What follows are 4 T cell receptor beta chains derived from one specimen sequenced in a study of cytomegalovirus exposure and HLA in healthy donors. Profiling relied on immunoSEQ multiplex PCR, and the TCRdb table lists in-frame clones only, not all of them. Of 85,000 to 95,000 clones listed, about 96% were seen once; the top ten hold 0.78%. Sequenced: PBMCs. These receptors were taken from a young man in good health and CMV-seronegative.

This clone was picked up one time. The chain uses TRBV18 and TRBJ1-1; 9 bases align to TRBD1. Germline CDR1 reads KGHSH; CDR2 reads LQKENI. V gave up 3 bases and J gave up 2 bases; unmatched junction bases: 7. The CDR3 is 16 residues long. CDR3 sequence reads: CASSPGQGGLNTEAFF. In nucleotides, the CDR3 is TGTGCCAGCTCACCGGGACAGGGAGGTTTAAACACTGAAGCTTTCTTT.

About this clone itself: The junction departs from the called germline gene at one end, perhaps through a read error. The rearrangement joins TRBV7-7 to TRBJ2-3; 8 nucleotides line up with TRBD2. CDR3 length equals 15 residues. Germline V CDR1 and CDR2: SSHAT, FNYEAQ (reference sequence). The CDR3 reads CASSPLAAGTDTQYF. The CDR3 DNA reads TGTGCTAGCAGCCCACTAGCGGCCGGCACAGATACGCAGTATTTT. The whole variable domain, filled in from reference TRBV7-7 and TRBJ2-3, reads GAGVSQSPRYKVTKRGQDVTLRCDPISSHATLYWYQQALGQGPEFLTYFNYEAQPDKSGLPSDRFSAERPEGSISTLTIQRTEQRDSAMYRCASSPLAAGTDTQYFGPGTRLTVL.

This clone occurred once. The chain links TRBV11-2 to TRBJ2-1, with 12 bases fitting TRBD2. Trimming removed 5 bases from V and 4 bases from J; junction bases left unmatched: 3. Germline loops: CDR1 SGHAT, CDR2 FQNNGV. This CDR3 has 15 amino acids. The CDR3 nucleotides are TGTGCCAGCAGCGCCGGGACTAGCGGGTACAATGAGCAGTTCTTC. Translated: CASSAGTSGYNEQFF.

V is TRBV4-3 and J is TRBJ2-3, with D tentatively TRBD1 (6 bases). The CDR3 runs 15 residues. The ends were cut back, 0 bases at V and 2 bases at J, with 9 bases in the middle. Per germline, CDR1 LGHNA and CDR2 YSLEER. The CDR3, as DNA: TGCGCCAGCAGCCAAGAGACAGGTTCCACAGATACGCAGTATTTT. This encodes CASSQETGSTDTQYF.